This T cell receptor (beta chain) was found in a study of blood T cell repertoires in COVID-19. Study information: COVID-19 samples from acute and convalescent phases originated in the United States, Italy and Spain.

Germline V gene data show CDR1 as MNHEY and CDR2 as SVGEGT. J was trimmed by 5 bases and V by 2 bases; bases with no gene match: 0. The CDR3 is 13 residues long. Data came from immunoSEQ multiplex PCR; TCRdb stores just in-frame clones and leaves some out. The sample records about 220,000 clones, around 85% being singletons. This clonotype was sampled from a woman aged 70-85 years with COVID-19, enrolled during active disease. Sequences were obtained from peripheral blood. The V gene is TRBV6-2 or TRBV6-3, the J gene TRBJ1-5; 7 nucleotides align to TRBD1. The CDR3 sequence: CASSYRGHQPQHF. The DNA of the CDR3 is TGTGCCAGCAGTTACAGGGGGCATCAGCCCCAGCATTTT.